This T cell receptor (beta chain) is from a study of blood T cell repertoires in COVID-19. For the study at large: The samples span acute and convalescent COVID-19 from the United States, Italy and Spain. The cDNA or gDNA used as material had been derived from T cells, B-cell-depleted T cells, or PBMCs.

Germline CDR1 SEHNR, CDR2 FQNEAQ (reference sequence). With 4 bases removed from V and 8 bases from J, the gap between germline ends came to 20 bases. The CDR3 runs to 16 residues. Original methodology: By means of reference gene primer amplification, nucleated cell counts were estimated. Generated by immunoSEQ multiplex PCR, the TCRdb table keeps only in-frame clones and is missing some. That table gives V, J and clone size, and the DNA gave D and trimming. The sample has under 60,000 clones, over 75% seen once. Material: peripheral blood. The chain is built from TRBV7-9 and TRBJ1-4; D is unclear. This TCR was recovered from a human donor in a cohort sampled during active COVID-19. CDR3 sequence (DNA): TGTGCCAGCAGCTCACCAGGATTATCAGTAGAAGAAAAACTGTTTTTT. Its translation: CASSSPGLSVEEKLFF.